The 20 T cell receptor beta chains below were found in one sample sequenced in a study of human T cells and chemical hapten exposure. Noted time point: pre-sensitization, week 0. Treatment specified: therapeutic diphenylcyclopropenone sensitization with weekly scalp DPC. TCRdb used MiXCR to reprocess the RACE reads, holding one entry per CDR3 protein. The data hold 280,000 or so distinct CDR3 sequences, with almost 8% observed a single time. The sample was whole blood, taken in connection with sensitization to the hapten diphenylcyclopropenone (DPC). These receptors originate from a man between 18 and 35 years old with alopecia areata. Some clones in this sample may be carry-over from other donors' samples.

V gene TRBV12-3 or TRBV12-4 combines with J gene TRBJ2-2; D unclear. The V end lost 6 bases, the J end lost 6 bases, and 5 bases lay between the germline ends. The CDR3 spans 11 residues. This CDR3 reads CASSPAGELFF. CDR3 sequence (DNA): TGTGCCAGCAGCCCCGCCGGGGAGCTGTTTTTT.

This clonotype was recorded a few times. This chain connects TRBV20-1 to TRBJ2-3, with a possible D match to TRBD1 (6 bases). V lost 0 bases to trimming and J lost 4 bases, with 23 bases between them. Germline loops: CDR1 DFQATT, CDR2 SNEGSKA (reference sequence). The CDR3 contains 18 residues. The CDR3 loop reads CSARDLPGHRVAPDTQYF. Written as DNA, the CDR3 is TGCAGTGCTAGAGATCTTCCGGGCCACAGGGTAGCACCAGATACGCAGTATTTT.

In its sample, this clonotype was seen a few times. This chain connects TRBV12-3 or TRBV12-4 to TRBJ2-7, with D perhaps TRBD1 or TRBD2 (6 bases each). The CDR3 is made up of 13 amino acids. Trimming took off 4 bases at V and 6 bases at J, with 13 bases between the two ends. CDR3 sequence: CASSWGDILEQYV. The CDR3 coding sequence is TGTGCCAGCAGTTGGGGGGACATACTCGAGCAGTACGTC.

This clonotype has a handful of counts. The gene calls are TRBV13 and TRBJ2-7; D perhaps matches TRBD2 (5 bases). CDR3 size: 13 residues. CDR1 is PRHDT and CDR2 is FYEKMQ in the germline V gene (reference sequence). The V gene lost 1 base and the J gene lost 6 bases, with 10 bases spanning the gap. The CDR3 sequence is CASSLVGGSEQYF. Here the CDR3 DNA reads TGTGCCAGCAGCTTAGTTGGCGGGTCCGAGCAGTACTTC.

This clonotype was recorded a few times. The rearrangement links TRBV29-1 to TRBJ2-1; D might be TRBD2 (5 bases). CDR3 length equals 18 residues. V lost 0 bases and J lost 2, with 20 bases in between. Per germline, CDR1 SQVTM and CDR2 ANQGSEA. As DNA, the CDR3 is TGCAGCGTTGAAGATAAGGAGGTTAGGCTTGGGACCTACAATGAGCAGTTCTTC. It yields the protein CSVEDKEVRLGTYNEQFF.

Written as DNA, the CDR3 is TGTGCTAGTGGTTTGGAGCCCCCAGTGTCCGGGGAGCTGTTTTTT. This sequence encodes CASGLEPPVSGELFF. This chain links TRBV12-5 with TRBJ2-2, with D unresolved. The germline V and J ends were trimmed by 1 base and 6 bases, with 12 bases remaining between them. The CDR3 is 15 residues long. Germline CDR1 and CDR2: LGHNT and FRNRAP.

The J gene is TRBJ2-1, the V gene TRBV10-1; possible D gene TRBD1, 5 bases. V lost 6 bases to trimming and J lost 8 bases, with 20 bases between them. This CDR3 contains 15 residues. Germline V gene sequence: CDR1 WNHNN, CDR2 SYGVQD (reference sequence). The CDR3 spells CASSAKSQGRHEQFF. The CDR3 DNA follows: TGCGCCAGCAGCGCAAAGTCGCAGGGTCGGCATGAGCAGTTCTTC.

The J gene is TRBJ1-5, the V gene TRBV12-3 or TRBV12-4; D uncertain. The CDR3 is made up of 14 amino acids. Deletions cut 2 bases from V and 4 bases from J, with 9 bases between. The CDR3 bases are TGTGCCAGCAGTTTAAGGGCGGGGAATCAGCCCCAGCATTTT. It encodes CASSLRAGNQPQHF.

J is TRBJ1-5 and V is TRBV7-2; D unresolved. The CDR3 is 15 amino acids. Trimming removed 1 base at V and 0 bases at J, with 7 bases between. The V gene's germline CDR1 is SGHTA and CDR2 FQGNSA. In DNA, the CDR3 is TGTGCCAGCAGCTTAGTTAGCTATAGCAATCAGCCCCAGCATTTT. This encodes CASSLVSYSNQPQHF.

Note on this clonotype: Possible read error: a much larger clone is one base away. The V and J genes are TRBV12-3 or TRBV12-4 and TRBJ1-5; the D gene is possibly TRBD1 (5 bases). This CDR3 spans 14 amino acids. Trimming pared 6 bases from V and 0 bases from J, leaving 9 bases between. This CDR3 reads CASRLGVSNQPQHF. In nucleotides, the CDR3 is TGTGCCAGCAGGTTGGGGGTTAGCAATCAGCCCCAGCATTTT.

This chain connects TRBV6-5 to TRBJ1-5; weak D call: TRBD1 (5 bases). This CDR3 region has 14 residues. The germline V gene encodes CDR1 MNHEY and CDR2 SVGAGI. The V end lost 0 bases, the J end lost 7 bases, and 10 bases lay between the germline ends. The CDR3 DNA reads as TGTGCCAGCAGTTACTCGCCGGGGGAGCAGCCCCAGCATTTT. Translating it yields CASSYSPGEQPQHF.

In its sample, this clonotype was seen many times. The chain has TRBV7-2 and TRBJ2-5; 9 positions match TRBD2. There are 16 residues in the CDR3. Germline V gives CDR1 SGHTA, CDR2 FQGNSA. J lost 3 bases, V lost 5 bases, and 10 bases had no gene match. The CDR3 DNA reads TGTGCCAGCAGCACACGACTAGCGGAGATTGAAGAGACCCAGTACTTC. Translated, it gives CASSTRLAEIEETQYF.

The V call is TRBV12-3 or TRBV12-4, the J call TRBJ1-2; 7 bases match TRBD1. The trim removed 6 bases at V and 7 bases at J, leaving 8 bases unmatched. The CDR3 runs 13 residues. The CDR3 DNA follows: TGTGCCAGCAGGATGACAGGGAGCAGTGGCTACACCTTC. This encodes CASRMTGSSGYTF.

In its sample, this clonotype was seen a few times. This rearrangement joins TRBV7-2 to TRBJ2-7; D perhaps matches TRBD1 (6 bases). The length of the CDR3 is 14 residues. V was shortened by 8 bases and J by 3 bases, with 17 bases between the two germline ends. Germline assignment: CDR1 SGHTA and CDR2 FQGNSA. CDR3 sequence (DNA): TGTGCCAGCGGGCCACAACAGGGTTTCTACGAGCAGTACTTC. Amino acid sequence: CASGPQQGFYEQYF.

The rearrangement joins TRBV9 to TRBJ2-3; D call uncertain. The CDR3 is 13 amino acids. Germline-derived CDR1 and CDR2 are SGDLS and YYNGEE. V shed 0 bases and J shed 4 bases, with 6 bases lying between them. The CDR3 spells CASSVATADTQYF. CDR3 nucleotides: TGTGCCAGCAGCGTAGCTACAGCAGATACGCAGTATTTT.

This clonotype was seen many times. The J gene is TRBJ1-4, the V gene TRBV7-2; D is ambiguous. This CDR3 has 13 residues. CDR1 and CDR2 from the germline V gene are SGHTA and FQGNSA. V dropped 1 base and J dropped 6 bases, with 6 bases sitting between them. CDR3 coding DNA: TGTGCCAGCAGCTTAGTGGTGGATGAAAAACTGTTTTTT. Translated: CASSLVVDEKLFF.

The chain has TRBV29-1 and TRBJ1-2; unclear D gene. Trimming removed 4 bases from V and 3 bases from J, with 6 bases in between. The V gene's germline CDR1 is SQVTM and CDR2 ANQGSEA. The CDR3 extends over 11 amino acids. CDR3 sequence: CSVVVYYGYTF. The CDR3 DNA follows: TGCAGCGTTGTGGTTTACTATGGCTACACCTTC.

The V gene is TRBV10-3, the J gene TRBJ1-4; 8 bases line up with TRBD1. The CDR3 totals 15 residues. Germline CDR1 ENHRY, CDR2 SYGVKD. Trimming removed 4 bases from V and 7 bases from J; junction bases left unmatched: 8. Here the CDR3 reads CAISAGTGALEKLFF. As DNA, the CDR3 is TGTGCCATCAGTGCAGGGACAGGCGCCCTTGAAAAACTGTTTTTT.

This clonotype has a handful of counts. The chain uses TRBV7-2 and TRBJ2-2; 8 bases are a match to TRBD2. Unmatched junction bases numbered 8, after V lost 5 bases and J lost 6 bases. Looked up from germline, CDR1 is SGHTA and CDR2 is FQGNSA. CDR3 length: 15 amino acids. The CDR3 loop is CASSPQAGVAGELFF. As DNA, the CDR3 is TGTGCCAGCAGCCCTCAAGCGGGGGTAGCCGGGGAGCTGTTTTTT.

This clonotype was seen ten or more times. The chain uses TRBV20-1 and TRBJ1-1; tentatively, D is TRBD1 (5 bases). This CDR3 comprises 14 residues. The germline V gene has CDR1 DFQATT and CDR2 SNEGSKA (reference sequence). V shed 2 bases and J shed 10 bases, with 20 bases lying between them. The CDR3 loop reads CSARRVGREVRAFF. CDR3 coding DNA: TGCAGTGCTAGAAGGGTGGGCAGGGAGGTCAGAGCTTTCTTT.